One sample yielded the 16 T cell receptor beta chains listed below, sequenced in a study of cytomegalovirus exposure and HLA in healthy donors. A multiplex PCR was run with 60 Vbeta primers and 13 Jbeta primers. TCRdb's table, derived via immunoSEQ multiplex PCR, lists solely in-frame clones and lacks some. In the table there are about 140,000 clones, approximately 84% of which are singletons. What was sequenced was PBMCs. These receptors came from a woman in her forties in good health and CMV-seronegative.

V usage is TRBV6-5 and J usage is TRBJ1-2; TRBD1 matches 9 bases. This CDR3 is built from 15 residues. V shed 6 bases, J shed 2 bases, and the junction held 7 bases outside the gene matches. Germline V lookup: CDR1 MNHEY, CDR2 SVGAGI. CDR3 in DNA: TGTGCCAGCAGCTGGGGACAGGGCGGCAACTATGGCTACACCTTC. Its protein product is CASSWGQGGNYGYTF.

The chain uses TRBV28 and TRBJ1-1, with unresolved D. Germline V lookup: CDR1 MDHEN, CDR2 SYDVKM. The CDR3 length is 12 residues. Deletions cut 4 bases from V and 10 bases from J, with 13 bases between. The CDR3, as DNA: TGTGCCAGCAGTTCCGGGTACCTCTCAGCTTTCTTT. It is translated as CASSSGYLSAFF.

The sample holds one count of this clone. The chain uses TRBV27 and TRBJ2-3; 7 bases align to TRBD2. V dropped 10 bases and J dropped 1; count of bases not matched to a gene: 8. Germline lookup yields CDR1 MNHEY and CDR2 SMNVEV (reference sequence). CDR3 length equals 14 residues. CDR3 sequence reads: CATQRAGGTDTQYF. As DNA, the CDR3 is TGTGCCACTCAAAGGGCGGGAGGCACAGATACGCAGTATTTT.

The chain recombines TRBV28 with TRBJ1-1; D may be TRBD1 (5 bases). This CDR3 has 14 residues. V was trimmed by 7 bases and J by 1 base, leaving 13 bases between them. The germline V gene has CDR1 MDHEN and CDR2 SYDVKM. The CDR3 sequence is CASTHDGQNTEAFF. The CDR3 bases are TGTGCCAGCACTCACGACGGACAGAACACTGAAGCTTTCTTT.

The chain employs TRBV2 and TRBJ2-1; 8 bases map to TRBD2. CDR3 length: 15 residues. The ends lost 6 bases at V and 7 bases at J; junction bases unmatched: 11. Germline loops: CDR1 SNHLY, CDR2 FYNNEI. CDR3 nucleotide sequence: TGTGCCAGCAGGAACCCGAGCGGGAGCCAGAATGAGCAGTTCTTC. Protein: CASRNPSGSQNEQFF.

J is TRBJ1-2 and V is TRBV6-1; the match to TRBD1 covers 7 bases. V dropped 8 bases and J dropped 5; count of bases not matched to a gene: 8. There are 13 residues in the CDR3. Per germline, CDR1 MNHNS and CDR2 SASEGT. CDR3 sequence: CASADRDGYGYTF. For the CDR3, the DNA is TGTGCCAGCGCCGACAGGGACGGATATGGCTACACCTTC.

This clone was seen only a few times. This chain links TRBV28 with TRBJ2-6, with D possibly being TRBD2 (5 bases). Per germline, CDR1 MDHEN and CDR2 SYDVKM. CDR3 size: 11 residues. Trimming removed 8 bases from V and 9 bases from J, with 8 bases in between. The CDR3 spells CASEGGNVLTF. For the CDR3, the DNA is TGTGCCAGCGAGGGCGGCAACGTCCTGACTTTC.

This chain joins TRBV10-3 and TRBJ2-1; D is undetermined. Germline loops: CDR1 ENHRY, CDR2 SYGVKD. Trimming took off 6 bases at V and 5 bases at J, with 20 bases between the two ends. CDR3 length equals 16 residues. CDR3 bases: TGTGCCATCAGCCTCTTCGACATAGGAAACAACAATGAGCAGTTCTTC. Its translation is CAISLFDIGNNNEQFF.

This clone showed up just once. V is TRBV5-6 and J is TRBJ2-3; 7 bases align to TRBD1. The CDR3 loop spans 14 amino acids. CDR1 and CDR2 (germline): SGHDT, YYEEEE. The ends lost 4 bases at V and 2 bases at J; junction bases unmatched: 4. The CDR3 region is CASSRDRNTDTQYF. The CDR3 DNA sequence: TGTGCCAGCAGCCGGGACAGAAACACAGATACGCAGTATTTT.

V gene TRBV27 combines with J gene TRBJ1-1, with D unresolved. The CDR3 is made up of 12 amino acids. CDR1 and CDR2 from the germline V gene are MNHEY and SMNVEV (reference sequence). V was clipped by 6 bases and J by 3 bases, with 8 bases between them. CDR3 sequence reads: CASRSGYTEAFF. In DNA, the CDR3 is TGTGCCAGCAGATCGGGGTACACTGAAGCTTTCTTT.

This clone appeared once. This chain uses TRBV5-6 with TRBJ1-4; 9 bases are shared with TRBD1. CDR3 length equals 15 residues. CDR1 and CDR2 (germline): SGHDT, YYEEEE. The ends lost 4 bases at V and 3 bases at J; junction bases unmatched: 4. DNA of the CDR3: TGTGCCAGCAGCCTACGACAGGGGGCTAATGAAAAACTGTTTTTT. Amino acids: CASSLRQGANEKLFF.

The CDR3 DNA follows: TGCGCCAGCAGCCACGCCCTAGCGGGGGTTCCTACCGGGGAGCTGTTTTTT. Amino acids: CASSHALAGVPTGELFF. This chain uses TRBV4-1 with TRBJ2-2; 10 bases align to TRBD2. The ends lost 3 bases at V and 5 bases at J; junction bases unmatched: 9. Per germline, CDR1 MGHRA and CDR2 YSYEKL. The CDR3 is 17 amino acids.

This chain connects TRBV6-5 to TRBJ1-2; 7 bases line up with TRBD1. The CDR3 sequence is 12 residues long. Germline V gives CDR1 MNHEY, CDR2 SVGAGI. V was clipped by 11 bases and J by 2 bases; unmatched bases: 5. The CDR3 here is CAPQDRNYGYTF. CDR3 nucleotide sequence: TGTGCCCCCCAGGACAGGAACTATGGCTACACCTTC.

The sample holds a few counts of this clone. In DNA, the CDR3 is TGTGCCAGCAGTGGGACAGGGGGCGGTGAAAAACTGTTTTTT. As protein: CASSGTGGGEKLFF. V gene TRBV7-9 combines with J gene TRBJ1-4, with 12 bases matching TRBD1. V gave up 6 bases and J gave up 7 bases; unmatched junction bases: 3. The length of the CDR3 is 14 residues. Germline lookup yields CDR1 SEHNR and CDR2 FQNEAQ (reference sequence).

The count of this clone is one. An end of the junction does not agree with germline; a read error may underlie this. The V gene is TRBV7-9, the J gene TRBJ2-2; 12 bases align to TRBD2. CDR1 is SEHNR and CDR2 is FQNEAQ in the germline V gene (reference sequence). The CDR3 is 17 residues long. CDR3 protein: CSSSPRLAGAQSGELFF. In nucleotides, the CDR3 is TGTTCCAGCAGCCCAAGACTAGCGGGAGCCCAATCCGGGGAGCTGTTTTTT.

The chain has TRBV18 and TRBJ2-1, with D perhaps matching TRBD2 (5 bases). Germline values: CDR1 KGHSH, CDR2 LQKENI. Trimming shortened V by 5 bases and J by 4 bases, and 15 bases separated the two germline ends. CDR3 length: 15 residues. CDR3 in amino acids: CASSFEGSLYNEQFF. The CDR3, as DNA: TGTGCCAGCTCATTCGAAGGGAGCTTATACAATGAGCAGTTCTTC. The full variable domain, completed using reference TRBV18 and TRBJ2-1, is NAGVMQNPRHLVRRRGQEARLRCSPMKGHSHVYWYRQLPEEGLKFMVYLQKENIIDESGMPKERFSAEFPKEGPSILRIQQVVRGDSAAYFCASSFEGSLYNEQFFGPGTRLTVL.